Listed below are T cell receptor beta chains from one sample, sequenced in a study of vaccination and CD4 T cells after COVID-19. Which antigens these TCRs recognize remains unknown. Each CDR3 protein gets one entry after TCRdb re-called the PCR reads with MiXCR. Here the sample spans about 10,000 distinct CDR3 sequences, about 33% being singletons. This specimen consisted of CD4+ T cells from blood, cultured in vitro, obtained after SARS-CoV-2 vaccination. Receptor source: a human donor who had recovered from COVID-19. Both conserved end residues are part of each CDR3. The order of the fields is clone size, V gene, J gene, D gene, CDR3 DNA, CDR3 protein. D genes are given only for firm matches. A row's size may be missing; if present it is once, few, many or a size class.

large	TRBV20-1	TRBJ1-6	-	TGCAGTGCTAGACCGTCAGCAGGGAGGGATAATTCACCCCTCCACTTT	CSARPSAGRDNSPLHF
-	TRBV7-2	TRBJ1-1	-	TGTGCCAGCAGCTTAGTCAGTGGGAACACTGAAGCTTTCTTT	CASSLVSGNTEAFF
few	TRBV27	TRBJ1-2	TRBD1	TGTGCCAGCAGTCAACGGGACAGCCGCTATGGCTACACCTTC	CASSQRDSRYGYTF
few	TRBV28	TRBJ1-2	-	TGTGCCAGCAGTCCCAGTCTCTATCACGTAGGATACACCTTC	CASSPSLYHVGYTF
few	TRBV25-1	TRBJ2-3	TRBD1	TGTGCCAGCAGTAGGACAGGGGGCATTTCAGATACGCAGTATTTT	CASSRTGGISDTQYF
-	TRBV7-9	TRBJ2-1	-	TGTGCCAGCAGCTTAGGGGCTGGACGGATCTCCTACAATGAGCAGTTCTTC	CASSLGAGRISYNEQFF
few	TRBV24-1	TRBJ2-5	TRBD1	TGTGCCACCAGTGATTTGGGACAGGGTGTTGAGGAGACCCAGTACTTC	CATSDLGQGVEETQYF
-	TRBV20-1	TRBJ1-2	TRBD1	TGCAGTGCTAGAGGATCAGGGGGCGGTGGCTATGGCTACACCTTC	CSARGSGGGGYGYTF
few	TRBV6-1	TRBJ2-7	-	TGTGCCATCAGTAATTCCCCGTCCTACGAGCAGTACTTC	CAISNSPSYEQYF
few	TRBV4-3	TRBJ2-7	-	TGCGCCAGCAGCCAAGTTGGGGGGCGCGTTATCTACGAGCAGTACTTC	CASSQVGGRVIYEQYF
few	TRBV5-1	TRBJ2-3	TRBD1	TGCGCCAGCAGCCACGCCCGGGACAGGGGGTGGGATACGCAGTATTTT	CASSHARDRGWDTQYF
-	TRBV9	TRBJ2-2	TRBD1	TGTGCCAGCAACTATCAGGGGGCGACCGGGGAGCTGTTTTTT	CASNYQGATGELFF
-	TRBV11-3	TRBJ2-1	-	TGTGCCAGCAGCTTAGGTGTTTTGGCAGGGCCATACAATGAGCAGTTCTTC	CASSLGVLAGPYNEQFF
-	TRBV28	TRBJ1-2	-	TGTGCCAGCAGTTTAACTCCTTATGGCTACACCTTC	CASSLTPYGYTF
-	TRBV20-1	TRBJ2-7	-	TGCAGTGCATACCCTGGGGGACTTACCTACGAGCAGTACTTC	CSAYPGGLTYEQYF
few	TRBV6-2/TRBV6-3	TRBJ1-5	-	TGTGCCAGCAGGTCACAGGTCCGGGGCAATCAGCCCCAGCATTTT	CASRSQVRGNQPQHF
-	TRBV20-1	TRBJ1-2	TRBD1	TGCAGTGCTATTCCCACAGGGGGCAATGGCTACACCTTC	CSAIPTGGNGYTF
medium-sized	TRBV28	TRBJ2-1	-	TGTGCCAGCAGGACCCCGGGCCGCTCTCATCGAGAGCAGTTCTTC	CASRTPGRSHREQFF
-	TRBV28	TRBJ1-3	TRBD1	TGTGCCAGCAGACTTGACAGGGCTGGAAACACCATATATTTT	CASRLDRAGNTIYF
-	TRBV20-1	TRBJ2-5	-	TGCAGTGCGGGGGGATCCAAAGAGACCCAGTACTTC	CSAGGSKETQYF
few	TRBV20-1	TRBJ1-1	TRBD1	TGCAGTTCCTGGACAGGGGCCACTATGACTGAAGCTTTCTTT	CSSWTGATMTEAFF
-	TRBV18	TRBJ2-3	-	TGTGCCAGCTCCATCACAGGTGGGGTCATCACAGATACGCAGTATTTT	CASSITGGVITDTQYF
-	TRBV20-1	TRBJ2-1	TRBD2	TGCAGTGCTAGAGGCCGCAGCGGGGTCTCCTACAATGAGCAGTTCTTC	CSARGRSGVSYNEQFF
-	TRBV9	TRBJ2-5	TRBD2	TGTGCCAGCAGCGTAGGGACTAGCGGGTCGGAGACCCAGTACTTC	CASSVGTSGSETQYF
-	TRBV19	TRBJ2-7	-	TGTGCCAGTAGTAGTCGGGTGAACTACGAGCAGTACTTC	CASSSRVNYEQYF
once	TRBV9	TRBJ2-3	TRBD1	TGTGCCAGCAGCGTAGATGGGACAGGGGGGAGGAGCACAGATACGCAGTATTTT	CASSVDGTGGRSTDTQYF
-	TRBV20-1	TRBJ2-1	-	TGCAGTGCTAGAGTTTGGGGGGAGCAGTTCTTC	CSARVWGEQFF
-	TRBV4-3	TRBJ1-5	-	TGCGCCAGCAGCCAAGATAGGGGCAATCAGCCCCAGCATTTT	CASSQDRGNQPQHF
-	TRBV28	TRBJ1-2	TRBD1	TGTGCCAGCAGTTCCACAGGGGCAGGGTACTATGGCTACACCTTC	CASSSTGAGYYGYTF
-	TRBV20-1	TRBJ2-5	-	TGCAGTGCTCTCCCGGGGGAGACCCAGTACTTC	CSALPGETQYF
-	TRBV7-2	TRBJ1-2	TRBD1	TGTGCCAGCAGCCAACGGACAGGGGCCCGCCACACCTTC	CASSQRTGARHTF
-	TRBV7-6	TRBJ2-2	TRBD2	TGTGCCAGCAGCCTTAGAGCGGGGAACGGGGAGCTGTTTTTT	CASSLRAGNGELFF
few	TRBV20-1	TRBJ1-5	TRBD1	TGCAGTGCTAGAGATTTAGACAGGGCGATTCAGCCCCAGCATTTT	CSARDLDRAIQPQHF
-	TRBV7-9	TRBJ2-1	TRBD2	TGTGCCAGCAGCCTATATGGACTAGCGGGAGCAAACACCAATGAGCAGTTCTTC	CASSLYGLAGANTNEQFF
few	TRBV7-6	TRBJ2-5	-	TGTGCCAGCAGCTTACCGTCGGCGGGAAAGGGGGGGACCCAGTACTTC	CASSLPSAGKGGTQYF